The 2 T cell receptor beta chains below were found in one sample sequenced in a study of T cells in Graves' hyperthyroidism and ophthalmopathy (dated 2019 in TCRdb). The library came from multiplex PCR. TCRdb records Illumina HiSeq 2000 as the sequencer. Amplification of TCR beta CDR3 regions was carried out from RNA transcripts. A first-round RT-PCR of the TCR CDR3 used the HTBI primer set with the Qiagen OneStep RT-PCR kit. TCRdb took the public reads, trimmed them with fastp at Q25, ran MiXCR for clone calling and kept in-frame beta chains. One record per CDR3 amino acid sequence lists the most common genes and DNA. A total of about 620,000 distinct CDR3 sequences appear in this sample, roughly 17% of them only once. Together, the top ten hold approximately 3.9% of the sample. Sequences were obtained from blood. The receptors originated from a woman under 40 with Graves' hyperthyroidism.

This clonotype occurred a few times. The conserved closing phenylalanine or tryptophan is absent in this CDR3, likely reflecting a read error. The chain links TRBV20-1 to TRBJ2-3; 7 positions match TRBD1. This CDR3 comprises 14 residues. Germline assignment: CDR1 DFQATT and CDR2 SNEGSKA (reference sequence). V dropped 4 bases and J dropped 0; count of bases not matched to a gene: 4. The CDR3 region is CSATDRLSTDTQYS. CDR3 DNA sequence: TGCAGTGCTACGGACAGGCTTAGCACAGATACGCAGTATTCT.

This clonotype was seen ten or more times. The CDR3 region is CASSLSFLGTGGQETQYF. For the CDR3, the DNA is TGTGCCAGCAGTTTATCTTTCTTAGGGACAGGGGGGCAAGAGACCCAGTACTTC. V and J are TRBV28 and TRBJ2-5; 11 bases map to TRBD1. The CDR3 contains 18 residues. From germline, CDR1 is MDHEN and CDR2 SYDVKM. V lost 1 base, J lost 2 bases, and 9 bases stayed unmatched.